This T cell receptor (beta chain) comes out of a study of T cell repertoires in cytomegalovirus infection. This clonotype was counted many times. This CDR3 has 13 amino acids. The germline V gene encodes CDR1 SEHNR and CDR2 FQNEAQ (reference sequence). Trimming pared 4 bases from V and 4 bases from J, leaving 8 bases between. One entry per CDR3 protein, called by TCRdb with MiXCR from the reads. The sample lists 270,000 or so distinct CDR3 sequences, about a sixth seen once, with roughly 50% in the top ten. The rearrangement joins TRBV7-9 to TRBJ1-5; tentatively, D is TRBD1 (5 bases). Specimen: CD8+ T cells from PBMCs. The receptor was isolated from a human donor in good health (CMV status not recorded). Some clones in this sample may be carry-over from other donors' samples. CDR3 amino acids: CASSSSGNQPQHF. The CDR3 DNA sequence: TGTGCCAGCAGCTCGTCAGGGAATCAGCCCCAGCATTTT.